A selection of T cell receptor beta chains follows, all from one sample in a study of T-cell reconstitution after alpha-beta-depleted transplantation in children. MiXCR, run by TCRdb on the PCR reads, gives a single entry per CDR3 protein. The sample comprises about 580,000 distinct CDR3 sequences, over 20% of which are singletons, and approximately 33% rests with the top ten. The input for sequencing was PBMCs, taken before TCRalphabeta/CD19-depleted stem cell transplant. All receptors come from a boy under two years old with Wiskott-Aldrich syndrome, due to receive a stem cell transplant. The CDR3 runs from the conserved cysteine through the conserved F or W. Each record gives: V gene, J gene, CDR3 protein.

V: TRBV20-1; J: TRBJ1-4; CDR3: CSARPGGNEKLFF
V: TRBV2; J: TRBJ2-7; CDR3: CASSPRTVRAYEQYF
V: TRBV12-3/TRBV12-4; J: TRBJ2-1; CDR3: CASSGSSVVTDNEQFF
V: TRBV7-2; J: TRBJ2-7; CDR3: CASSLAGLAYEQYF
V: TRBV12-3/TRBV12-4; J: TRBJ1-1; CDR3: CASSRRQTDTEAFF
V: TRBV29-1; J: TRBJ2-3; CDR3: CSVEVQGRGDTQYF
V: TRBV5-1; J: TRBJ2-7; CDR3: CASSLGLAGGPYYEQYF
V: TRBV29-1; J: TRBJ2-1; CDR3: CSVRGRFLNEQFF
V: TRBV10-3; J: TRBJ2-7; CDR3: CAISSSAGEPHEQYF
V: TRBV15; J: TRBJ2-2; CDR3: CATSLGMAGELFF
V: TRBV4-1; J: TRBJ2-1; CDR3: CASSQDSGLAGYNEQFF
V: TRBV7-2; J: TRBJ2-3; CDR3: CASSLVVRGDTQYF
V: TRBV2; J: TRBJ2-2; CDR3: CASSESIVGGGVTGELFF
V: TRBV6-1; J: TRBJ2-5; CDR3: CASSKRQTAEQETQYF
V: TRBV18; J: TRBJ2-7; CDR3: CASSPPKGSSYEQYF
V: TRBV12-3/TRBV12-4; J: TRBJ2-1; CDR3: CASSASRFSYNEQFF
V: TRBV12-3/TRBV12-4; J: TRBJ2-3; CDR3: CASAAGDTQYF
V: TRBV20-1; J: TRBJ2-1; CDR3: CSAGEQFF
V: TRBV20-1; J: TRBJ1-2; CDR3: CSASPIRGGYTF
V: TRBV28; J: TRBJ1-5; CDR3: CASSPQGPNQPQHF
V: TRBV5-6; J: TRBJ2-3; CDR3: CASSLEGRGPEGDTQYF
V: TRBV2; J: TRBJ2-3; CDR3: CASRGTSGEVDTQYF
V: TRBV5-1; J: TRBJ2-5; CDR3: CASRKEETQYF
V: TRBV7-6; J: TRBJ2-1; CDR3: CASSQTGLANNEQFF
V: TRBV20-1; J: TRBJ1-2; CDR3: CSARGGVYGYTF
V: TRBV20-1; J: TRBJ1-5; CDR3: CSARAFGTGGLEPQHF
V: TRBV27; J: TRBJ1-5; CDR3: CASSLYGGRGIQPQHF
V: TRBV20-1; J: TRBJ1-3; CDR3: CSASPVSSGNTIYF
V: TRBV5-1; J: TRBJ1-1; CDR3: CASSFTGATEAFF
V: TRBV15; J: TRBJ1-3; CDR3: CATSRDWGSGNTIYF
V: TRBV5-1; J: TRBJ2-2; CDR3: CASSARPRAGELFF
V: TRBV12-3/TRBV12-4; J: TRBJ1-2; CDR3: CASSFDPQDLYYGYTF
V: TRBV6-6; J: TRBJ1-5; CDR3: CASNRADQPQHF
V: TRBV30; J: TRBJ2-1; CDR3: CAGLASGNYNEQFF
V: TRBV9; J: TRBJ2-3; CDR3: CASSTTSGREFTDTQYF
V: TRBV7-2; J: TRBJ1-2; CDR3: CASSPDRDYGYTF
V: TRBV15; J: TRBJ2-1; CDR3: CATSRGRGYNEQFF
V: TRBV6-6; J: TRBJ1-2; CDR3: CASRDRGGGYTF
V: TRBV11-2; J: TRBJ2-3; CDR3: CASSFAGLTDTQYF
V: TRBV21-1; J: TRBJ2-5; CDR3: CASSKALCSPASYQETQYF
V: TRBV20-1; J: TRBJ1-1; CDR3: CSARFLNTEAFF
V: TRBV25-1; J: TRBJ1-3; CDR3: CASSDRQGGNTIYF
V: TRBV5-1; J: TRBJ2-1; CDR3: CASSLATLAGGPDEQFF
V: TRBV5-5; J: TRBJ1-4; CDR3: CASSLVGAREKLFF
V: TRBV14; J: TRBJ2-1; CDR3: CASSQRRLALQIDEQFF
V: TRBV12-3/TRBV12-4; J: TRBJ2-3; CDR3: CASSSPGLARYTQYF
V: TRBV24-1; J: TRBJ2-3; CDR3: CATSDGRGTQKDTQYF
V: TRBV11-2; J: TRBJ2-1; CDR3: CASSPKPLAGASGVYNEQFF
V: TRBV24-1; J: TRBJ1-2; CDR3: CATVQGQTGYTF
V: TRBV20-1; J: TRBJ2-1; CDR3: CSARGSGSYNEQFF
V: TRBV5-1; J: TRBJ2-1; CDR3: CASSLGTDRYNEQFF
V: TRBV20-1; J: TRBJ1-6; CDR3: CSARSEQDSPLHF
V: TRBV11-2; J: TRBJ2-1; CDR3: CASSLDVYGQFF
V: TRBV12-5; J: TRBJ1-3; CDR3: CALSSGNTIYF
V: TRBV28; J: TRBJ2-7; CDR3: CASSLIGRVSSKGEQYF
V: TRBV6-5; J: TRBJ2-7; CDR3: CASSYFRSREGAYEQYF
V: TRBV28; J: TRBJ2-7; CDR3: CASTASALSAYEQYF
V: TRBV10-3; J: TRBJ2-3; CDR3: CAISGGRADTQYF